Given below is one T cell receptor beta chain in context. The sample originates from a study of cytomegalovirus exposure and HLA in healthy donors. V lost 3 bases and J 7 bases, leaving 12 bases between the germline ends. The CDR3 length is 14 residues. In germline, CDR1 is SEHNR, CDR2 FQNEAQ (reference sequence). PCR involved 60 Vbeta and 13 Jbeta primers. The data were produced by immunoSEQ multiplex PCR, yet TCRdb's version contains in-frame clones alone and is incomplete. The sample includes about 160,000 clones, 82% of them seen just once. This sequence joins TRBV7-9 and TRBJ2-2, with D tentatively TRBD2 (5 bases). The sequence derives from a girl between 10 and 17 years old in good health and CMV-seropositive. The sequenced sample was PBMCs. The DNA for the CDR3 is TGTGCCAGCAGCTTTGGACCGGGAAGCGGGGAGCTGTTTTTT. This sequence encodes CASSFGPGSGELFF.